These 18 T cell receptor beta chains were all obtained from the same sample, sequenced in a study of cytomegalovirus exposure and HLA in healthy donors. The primer mix had 60 Vbeta and 13 Jbeta primers. Sequencing used immunoSEQ multiplex PCR; TCRdb keeps in-frame clones, though not all of them. Of approximately 220,000 clones listed, roughly 82% are singletons. The specimen sequenced was PBMCs. Source of these receptors: a man aged 35-49 years in good health and CMV-seropositive.

The chain couples TRBV15 to TRBJ2-1; 7 bases align to TRBD2. The CDR3 spans 15 residues. V was pared by 3 bases and J by 3 bases, with 5 bases of the junction left unmatched. The germline CDR1 and CDR2 sequences are LNHNV and YYDKDF (reference sequence). Here the CDR3 reads CATSRDRDYYNEQFF. The CDR3 nucleotides read TGTGCCACCAGCAGGGACCGGGACTACTACAATGAGCAGTTCTTC. Based on the CDR3 plus reference TRBV15 and TRBJ2-1, the full variable domain is DAMVIQNPRYQVTQFGKPVTLSCSQTLNHNVMYWYQQKSSQAPKLLFHYYDKDFNNEADTPDNFQSRRPNTSFCFLDIRSPGLGDTAMYLCATSRDRDYYNEQFFGPGTRLTVL.

The chain employs TRBV9 and TRBJ2-1; 9 bases align to TRBD2. CDR3 length: 16 residues. V shed 4 bases and J 4 bases; nucleotides not matched to a gene: 9. CDR1 is SGDLS and CDR2 is YYNGEE in the germline V gene. The DNA for the CDR3 is TGTGCCAGCAGCCCCCGACTAGCGGAGGGGTACAATGAGCAGTTCTTC. As protein: CASSPRLAEGYNEQFF.

This clone was seen only once. The chain links TRBV18 to TRBJ1-4; D is unresolved. The CDR3 covers 14 residues. Germline V gene data show CDR1 as KGHSH and CDR2 as LQKENI. V was pared by 4 bases and J by 0 bases, with 6 bases between. DNA of the CDR3: TGTGCCAGCTCACGGGCCCCAACTAATGAAAAACTGTTTTTT. Its translation: CASSRAPTNEKLFF.

This clone has more than one count but fewer than ten. This sequence joins TRBV27 and TRBJ2-1; TRBD2 agrees at 13 bases. V was pared by 7 bases and J by 7 bases, with 7 bases of the junction left unmatched. The germline V gene has CDR1 MNHEY and CDR2 SMNVEV (reference sequence). The CDR3 consists of 15 residues. This CDR3 is CASTFGLAGENEQFF. CDR3 coding DNA: TGTGCCAGCACCTTCGGACTAGCGGGAGAAAATGAGCAGTTCTTC.

This chain uses TRBV11-3 with TRBJ1-2, with 9 bases that match TRBD1. V lost 5 bases, J lost 4 bases, and 8 bases stayed unmatched. Germline V gives CDR1 SGHNT, CDR2 YENEEA. The CDR3 totals 15 residues. CDR3: CASSRDRGSPYGYTF. The CDR3, as DNA: TGTGCCAGCAGCCGTGACAGGGGGAGTCCCTATGGCTACACCTTC.

This CDR3 is CASSSDRVNTGELFF. CDR3 nucleotides: TGCGCCAGCAGCTCCGACAGGGTAAACACCGGGGAGCTGTTTTTT. V is TRBV5-1 and J is TRBJ2-2; TRBD1 agrees at 7 bases. CDR3 size: 15 residues. Germline CDR1 SGHRS, CDR2 YFSETQ. Trimming at V came to 3 bases and at J to 2 bases, leaving 4 bases not matched to a gene.

The V call is TRBV5-1, the J call TRBJ2-5; a weak D match, TRBD1 (5 bases). The CDR3 length is 13 residues. The germline V gene has CDR1 SGHRS and CDR2 YFSETQ. V lost 4 bases and J lost 2, with 9 bases in between. In DNA, the CDR3 is TGCGCCAGCAGCCTGACAGCTCAAGAGACCCAGTACTTC. Encoded protein: CASSLTAQETQYF.

The chain couples TRBV29-1 to TRBJ2-5, with TRBD2 matching over 9 bases. TRBJ2-7 explains the end of the DNA better; the J call may be wrong. The CDR3 contains 12 residues. Germline CDR1 and CDR2: SQVTM and ANQGSEA. In DNA, the CDR3 is TGCAGCGTTAGGCTAGCGGGGTACGAGCAGTACTTC. Its protein is CSVRLAGYEQYF.

The rearrangement joins TRBV5-1 to TRBJ2-1, with 8 positions matching TRBD2. Germline V CDR1 and CDR2: SGHRS, YFSETQ. The CDR3 sequence is 16 residues long. Trimming took 4 bases from V and 6 from J; bases not matched to a gene: 12. In DNA, the CDR3 is TGCGCCAGCAGCGCAACGGGGGGGAGGGCCGGCAATGAGCAGTTCTTC. It codes for CASSATGGRAGNEQFF.

The chain is built from TRBV6-1 and TRBJ2-7, with D perhaps TRBD2 (5 bases). Per germline, CDR1 MNHNS and CDR2 SASEGT. Trimming took off 7 bases at V and 1 base at J, with 14 bases between the two ends. CDR3 length equals 14 residues. The DNA for the CDR3 is TGTGCCAGCACTCGAGGACTCCGGTCCTACGAGCAGTACGTC. This sequence encodes CASTRGLRSYEQYV.

The chain recombines TRBV4-1 with TRBJ2-3, with D tentatively TRBD2 (5 bases). CDR3 length: 12 residues. The germline V gene has CDR1 MGHRA and CDR2 YSYEKL. V lost 5 bases and J 3 bases, leaving 6 bases between the germline ends. In DNA form, the CDR3 reads TGCGCCAGCAGCGGGAGAACAGATACGCAGTATTTT. Protein: CASSGRTDTQYF.

J is TRBJ1-1 and V is TRBV11-3, with a weak D call TRBD1 (5 bases). V lost 4 bases to trimming and J lost 0 bases, with 15 bases between them. This CDR3 has 16 residues. The germline CDR1 and CDR2 sequences are SGHNT and YENEEA. The CDR3 DNA reads as TGTGCCAGCAGCTCGGGAGACAGAAGGATGAACACTGAAGCTTTCTTT. Translation gives CASSSGDRRMNTEAFF.

The J gene is TRBJ2-5, the V gene TRBV6-5; 9 bases match TRBD1. The V gene end was trimmed by 4 bases and the J gene end by 6 bases; junction bases not matched to a gene: 9. Germline V CDR1 and CDR2: MNHEY, SVGAGI. The CDR3 is 15 residues long. The CDR3 DNA reads as TGTGCCAGCAGTTGGGGGACAGGGAGTAAAAAGACCCAGTACTTC. This gives the protein CASSWGTGSKKTQYF.

The CDR3 coding sequence is TGTGCCAGCTCACCTACAGGACGGCCCTATGGCTACACCTTC. This gives the protein CASSPTGRPYGYTF. The gene calls are TRBV18 and TRBJ1-2; D is possibly TRBD1 (5 bases). This CDR3 comprises 14 residues. Trimming removed 3 bases at V and 4 bases at J, with 12 bases between. Germline CDR1 is KGHSH and CDR2 is LQKENI.

The chain links TRBV27 to TRBJ2-1, with D unresolved. CDR1 MNHEY and CDR2 SMNVEV come from the germline V gene (reference sequence). V lost 0 bases and J 5 bases, leaving 8 bases between the germline ends. This CDR3 has 14 amino acids. Here the CDR3 DNA reads TGTGCCAGCAGTTTATCGATGAGAGACAATGAGCAGTTCTTC. As protein: CASSLSMRDNEQFF.

The chain is built from TRBV5-4 and TRBJ2-1, with 14 bases lining up with TRBD2. V lost 4 bases, J lost 1 base, and 7 bases stayed unmatched. The CDR3 has 18 residues. Germline CDR1 SGHNT, CDR2 YYREEE (reference sequence). This chain's CDR3 is CASSPGTSGSKSYNEQFF. CDR3 nucleotides: TGTGCCAGCAGCCCAGGGACTAGCGGGAGCAAATCCTACAATGAGCAGTTCTTC.

Concerning this clone: Other DNA sequences from this sample encode an identical CDR3 as well. The V call is TRBV6-5, the J call TRBJ2-1; TRBD2 aligns across 9 bases. Germline V CDR1 and CDR2: MNHEY, SVGAGI. The CDR3 sequence is 15 residues long. With V trimmed by 4 bases and J by 4 bases, 5 bases remained unmatched. CDR3 in DNA: TGTGCCAGCAGTTCTCTGGCGGGAGGGTACAATGAGCAGTTCTTC. Translated: CASSSLAGGYNEQFF.

This clone has a handful of counts. The chain links TRBV10-1 to TRBJ2-3; 14 nucleotides line up with TRBD2. Germline V gene lookup returns CDR1 WNHNN and CDR2 SYGVQD (reference sequence). CDR3 size: 18 residues. J was trimmed by 6 bases and V by 0 bases; bases with no gene match: 8. The CDR3 DNA follows: TGCGCCAGCAGTGAGTCAAGACTAGCGGGAGGGGCCAGGGATACGCAGTATTTT. Translation: CASSESRLAGGARDTQYF.